These 13 T cell receptor beta chains came from one sample sequenced in a study of naive and memory T cell subsets (dated by TCRdb to between 2016 and 2019). The library was made by UMI-ligation and nested PCR. Sequencing was carried out with an Illumina MiSeq. The beta constant-region primer consisted of an equimolar mixture of two oligonucleotides that together covered TRBC1 and TRBC2. Clones were called with MiXCR by TCRdb after fastp trimmed the public reads at Q25, and only in-frame beta chains were retained. Every distinct CDR3 protein forms one entry, paired with its most common genes and DNA. The sample contains some 150,000 distinct CDR3 sequences, 17% of them found a single time. The ten largest clones take up roughly 0.14% of the sample. The sequenced sample consisted of naive CD4+ T cells from blood. The cell subset or site label, as the study defines it: naive T cells, CD45RA high CD27+. These receptors all stem from a human donor in good health.

The sample holds a few counts of this clonotype. J is TRBJ2-2 and V is TRBV20-1, with D perhaps matching TRBD1 (6 bases). Germline V CDR1 and CDR2: DFQATT, SNEGSKA (reference sequence). Trimming shortened V by 5 bases and J by 3 bases, and 16 bases separated the two germline ends. The CDR3 extends over 15 amino acids. The CDR3 nucleotides are TGCAGTGCTTCGCGGACAGTTCCCGACACCGGGGAGCTGTTTTTT. Its translation: CSASRTVPDTGELFF.

DNA for the CDR3: TGTGCCAGCAGCCTCGACAGGGGATTAAATTCACCCCTCCACTTT. Encoded protein: CASSLDRGLNSPLHF. The J gene is TRBJ1-6, the V gene TRBV28, with TRBD1 identical over 8 bases. This CDR3 has 15 amino acids. The V gene's germline CDR1 is MDHEN and CDR2 SYDVKM. Trimming removed 6 bases from V and 7 bases from J; junction bases left unmatched: 8.

This clonotype came up a few times. The CDR3 DNA reads TGTGCCAGCAGCTTGGAACAAAAAGGCTCACCCCTCCACTTT. Encoded protein: CASSLEQKGSPLHF. The V and J genes are TRBV5-8 and TRBJ1-6, with D hard to call. Trimming shortened V by 0 bases and J by 10 bases, and 11 bases separated the two germline ends. Germline CDR1 reads SGHTS; CDR2 reads YDEGEE. This CDR3 is 14 amino acids long. Supplemented by reference TRBV5-8 and TRBJ1-6, the full variable domain reads EAGVTQSPTHLIKTRGQQATLRCSPISGHTSVYWYQQALGLGLQFLLWYDEGEERNRGNFPPRFSGRQFPNYSSELNVNALELEDSALYLCASSLEQKGSPLHFGNGTRLTVT.

Notes on this clonotype: The CDR3 does not end in the conserved phenylalanine or tryptophan, so this is likely a read error. The rearrangement uses TRBV28 and TRBJ2-2; D assignment may be TRBD1 or TRBD2 (5 bases each). The V gene's germline CDR1 is MDHEN and CDR2 SYDVKM. V lost 8 bases, J lost 4 bases, and 11 bases lay in between. The CDR3 is made up of 13 amino acids. The CDR3 DNA follows: TGTGCCAGCGTGTGGGGGAGCACCGGGGAGCTGTTTTCT. Its translation is CASVWGSTGELFS.

There are a few counts of this clonotype. This chain connects TRBV6-5 to TRBJ2-3; no definite D call. Trimming pared 7 bases from V and 2 bases from J, leaving 19 bases between. The CDR3 loop spans 16 amino acids. Germline CDR1 is MNHEY and CDR2 is SVGAGI. The CDR3 region is CASMRSSFRDTDTQYF. The CDR3 DNA is TGTGCCAGCATGAGGTCGAGCTTTAGGGACACAGATACGCAGTATTTT.

This clonotype has more than one count but fewer than ten. This rearrangement joins TRBV15 to TRBJ2-1, with TRBD2 identical over 7 bases. The ends lost 5 bases at V and 1 base at J; junction bases unmatched: 5. This CDR3 is built from 15 residues. Germline V gene data show CDR1 as LNHNV and CDR2 as YYDKDF (reference sequence). The CDR3 region is CATSPGEGSYNEQFF. The CDR3 bases are TGTGCCACCAGCCCCGGGGAGGGATCCTACAATGAGCAGTTCTTC. The full variable domain, in which reference TRBV15 and TRBJ2-1 provide the parts outside the CDR3, is DAMVIQNPRYQVTQFGKPVTLSCSQTLNHNVMYWYQQKSSQAPKLLFHYYDKDFNNEADTPDNFQSRRPNTSFCFLDIRSPGLGDTAMYLCATSPGEGSYNEQFFGPGTRLTVL.

This clonotype was seen a handful of times. V is TRBV2 and J is TRBJ2-2; 9 positions agree with TRBD2. Germline CDR1 is SNHLY and CDR2 is FYNNEI. The junction had 5 bases not matched to a gene; V was cut back by 6 bases and J by 0 bases. The CDR3 sequence is 16 residues long. The CDR3 nucleotides are TGTGCCAGCAGGACTAGCGGTCCTTCGAACACCGGGGAGCTGTTTTTT. It encodes CASRTSGPSNTGELFF.

This clonotype was seen a few times. J is TRBJ1-5 and V is TRBV28; 8 nucleotides match TRBD1. Trimming cost V 6 bases and J 2 bases; bases outside gene matches: 6. Germline lookup yields CDR1 MDHEN and CDR2 SYDVKM. This CDR3 region has 15 residues. This chain's CDR3 is CASRSTGQGNQPQHF. CDR3 nucleotide sequence: TGTGCCAGCAGATCGACGGGACAGGGCAATCAGCCCCAGCATTTT.

This clonotype has only a few counts. The chain has TRBV6-5 and TRBJ1-5; D is unclear. The length of the CDR3 is 14 residues. V was clipped by 2 bases and J by 5 bases, with 10 bases between them. The germline CDR1 and CDR2 sequences are MNHEY and SVGAGI. CDR3 protein: CASSYRRADQPQHF. Here the CDR3 DNA reads TGTGCCAGCAGTTACCGACGGGCGGATCAGCCCCAGCATTTT.

The rearrangement links TRBV7-8 to TRBJ2-1; 8 bases are a match to TRBD1. The V and J ends lost 8 bases and 7 bases, in that order; junction bases with no gene match: 13. CDR1 is SGHVS, CDR2 FQNEAQ, per germline. The CDR3 extends over 15 amino acids. The chain's CDR3 is CASLEAAGGWNEQFF. The CDR3, as DNA: TGTGCCAGCTTGGAGGCGGCAGGGGGCTGGAATGAGCAGTTCTTC.

This sequence joins TRBV6-1 and TRBJ2-5; D unclear. CDR1 and CDR2 from the germline V gene are MNHNS and SASEGT. V lost 2 bases to trimming and J lost 1 base, with 8 bases between them. This CDR3 region has 14 residues. The CDR3 DNA reads as TGTGCCAGCAGTGAAACGAGGATCCAAGAGACCCAGTACTTC. Amino acids: CASSETRIQETQYF.

The V call is TRBV5-5, the J call TRBJ1-2; D is uncertain. V was clipped by 3 bases and J by 4 bases, with 10 bases between them. The germline CDR1 and CDR2 sequences are SGHKS and YYEKEE (reference sequence). The length of the CDR3 is 13 residues. The CDR3 sequence is CASSYQSVYGYTF. CDR3 sequence (DNA): TGTGCCAGCAGCTATCAGTCCGTCTATGGCTACACCTTC. Drawing the rest from reference TRBV5-5 and TRBJ1-2, the complete variable domain is DAGVTQSPTHLIKTRGQQVTLRCSPISGHKSVSWYQQVLGQGPQFIFQYYEKEERGRGNFPDRFSARQFPNYSSELNVNALLLGDSALYLCASSYQSVYGYTFGSGTRLTVV.

The J gene is TRBJ2-1, the V gene TRBV4-1, with 7 nucleotides matching TRBD2. V was pared by 4 bases and J by 3 bases, with 9 bases of the junction left unmatched. This CDR3 is built from 16 residues. Looked up from germline, CDR1 is MGHRA and CDR2 is YSYEKL. The CDR3, as DNA: TGCGCCAGCAGCCCCCGGGGAGGGGCAGGCTACAATGAGCAGTTCTTC. Translated, it gives CASSPRGGAGYNEQFF.